Included here is one TCR beta chain sequence, with context. In its sample, this clone was seen once. Its antigen remains undetermined. Base-call qualities are not available, and no considerably larger clone is one nucleotide away. V is cut by 2 bases and J by 5 bases, and the space between the germline ends is 19 bases. CDR1 and CDR2, per the germline V gene, are MNHNS and SASEGT. The CDR3, from cysteine to phenylalanine, totals 17 residues. The CDR3 DNA has 51 bases and is translated from base 1. The data stem from a study of STAT5B mutations in CD4+ large granular lymphocyte leukemia (dated by TCRdb to 2022 to 2024). Regarding the research as a whole: Among the healthy controls, the CDR3 'QG' motif was associated with a particular HLA allele. The study compared the TCRbeta repertoires of patients with CD4+ T-cell large granular lymphocyte leukemia against the TCRbeta repertoires of healthy blood donors. Flow cytometry on FACSCanto II or FACSVerse showed that the purified fractions were more than 95% pure among lymphocytes. What the study reported, not specific to this receptor: Each patient's main leukemic clonotypes were private, but about a quarter of these clonotypes showed up at low frequency in the non-leukemic repertoires of other patients. Data were not HLA-matched; higher clonality in CD4+ versus CD8+ T-LGLL could reflect the relatively small sample size. TRBV06-family usage was enriched among the top patient clones (8/27) compared with healthy controls (2/35). Greater clonality appeared to be present in CD4-sorted patient repertoires than in healthy CD4+ repertoires, and the difference was retained after the putative leukemic clones were removed.

The healthy controls were 37 blood donors, and the buffy coats of these donors were supplied by the Finnish Red Cross blood service. All TCR-sequenced material derived from peripheral blood: patient blood samples and healthy donor buffy coats. Peripheral blood mononuclear cells were isolated by Ficoll-Hypaque gradient centrifugation. CD4+ cells were purified magnetically from the buffy coats of healthy controls. The Gentra Puregene Cell and Tissue kit was used for genomic DNA extraction, and quantification was performed on a Qubit 2.0 fluorometer. The immunoSEQ assay at survey resolution was applied to genomic DNA for sequencing of TCRbeta rearrangements. In the paper's pipeline: In the TCR sequencing data, the lowest productive clonotype frequency that could be detected was 2.59 x 10-5. Analyses included only productive TCRbeta rearrangements, meaning complete and in-frame sequences. Clonality for each sample was calculated as Simpson clonality in the immunoSEQ Analyzer version 3.0. Clones were binned by frequency as very rare, small, medium, large (1-20%) or hyperexpanded (>20%). Generation probabilities were estimated with OLGA 1.2.3, V-gene circos plots were generated with VDJtools, specificities were searched for in VDJdb, and CDR3 motifs were identified with GLIPH. TCRdb mirrors the immuneACCESS table, restricted to in-frame sequences. Some clones are absent from its copies; in checked studies, under half trace to an unresolved V gene, and the reason for the others is unknown. V and J calls and clone size are copied from that table; D and trimming were computed from the DNA. Counted in this sample were roughly 48,000 clones; roughly three quarters of them appeared once. The top ten clones comprise more than 1.5% of the sample.

The sequencing input was CD4+ T cells from blood buffy coats. The origin of this receptor is a human donor in good health. The V and J genes are TRBV6-1 and TRBJ2-1; matching of 6 bases hints at TRBD2 as the D gene. The nucleotide sequence reads TGTGCCAGCAGTGAATACCCCGCGGGGATCCAGAACAATGAGCAGTTCTTC. Its protein product is CASSEYPAGIQNNEQFF.